The clone carrying this T cell receptor (beta chain) has only one observation. Its target is not known. The data originate from a study of cytomegalovirus exposure and HLA in healthy donors. General study points: The Asian-associated ancestry cluster reportedly had fewer N-insertions than the 666-donor mean in a later analysis.

With V trimmed by 5 bases and J by 5 bases, 14 bases remained unmatched. The CDR3 runs to 16 residues. Looked up from germline, CDR1 is MNHEY and CDR2 is SMNVEV (reference sequence). In the PCR, 60 Vbeta and 13 Jbeta primers were used. Produced via immunoSEQ multiplex PCR; TCRdb's table is partial and in-frame only. The sample gives more than 140,000 clones, roughly 87% of which show up once; 5.7% is in the top ten. The chain couples TRBV27 to TRBJ2-5; 7 bases align to TRBD1. The source is a man aged 25 to 40 in good health and CMV-seropositive. The sequenced sample was PBMCs. CDR3 amino acids: CASSPTGVQLWETQYF. For the CDR3, the DNA is TGTGCCAGCAGTCCTACAGGGGTACAGCTTTGGGAGACCCAGTACTTC.